This TCR beta chain was found in a study of T cell repertoires in cytomegalovirus infection. TCRdb re-analysed the reads in MiXCR, keeping a single row per CDR3 protein. The sample has some 350,000 distinct CDR3 sequences, 15% to 20% seen once; the top ten hold approximately 10%. From germline, CDR1 is MNHNY and CDR2 SVGAGI (reference sequence). This CDR3 is 15 amino acids long. Losses at the gene ends were 6 bases for V and 3 bases for J; bases not matched to a gene: 9. There are a few counts of this clonotype. This clonotype was obtained from a human donor in good health (CMV status not recorded). Some clones in this sample may be carry-over from other donors' samples. The sequenced sample consisted of PBMCs. This sequence joins TRBV6-6 and TRBJ2-7, with 9 bases that match TRBD1. The CDR3, as DNA: TGTGCCAGCAGCATAGGGACAGGGTGGTTCTACGAGCAGTACTTC. Its translation: CASSIGTGWFYEQYF.